This T cell receptor (beta chain) was obtained from a study of blood T cells in healthy people across ages. Study-wide findings and caveats: The long-lived group displayed more naive CD4+ cells, plus higher diversity, than the aged donors did.

Worth noting for this clonotype: The antigen is undetermined.

V was pared by 6 bases and J by 7 bases, with 16 bases between. The CDR3 totals 14 residues. Per the germline V gene, CDR1 is ENHRY and CDR2 is SYGVKD. PCR was performed a second time for roughly 7 to 11 cycles using a sample-barcoded 5' primer and a J-beta primer mix. TCRdb re-called the 5' RACE reads with MiXCR, one entry per CDR3 protein. This table has hundreds of thousands of distinct CDR3 sequences, around three fifths appearing once. The chain is built from TRBV10-3 and TRBJ1-5, with unresolved D. The source is a man in his 60s in good health. Sequencing was performed on blood. The DNA for the CDR3 is TGTGCCATCAGGGCGGGATCCATAGGACAGCCCCAGCATTTT. Encoded protein: CAIRAGSIGQPQHF.